A selection of T cell receptor beta chains follows, all from one sample in a study of CD8+CD57+ T cells in acquired aplastic anemia. MiXCR, run by TCRdb on the reads, gives a single entry per CDR3 protein. The table includes about 180,000 distinct CDR3 sequences, roughly three fifths detected once. The sample was sorted CD4+, CD8+, or CD8+CD57+ T cells (not recorded which) from PBMCs. These receptors were obtained from a human donor with aplastic anemia. CDR3s include the opening cysteine and the closing phenylalanine or tryptophan.

j_call v_call cdr3_aa
TRBJ2-3 TRBV5-1 CASSLVMTSSTDTQYF
TRBJ2-3 TRBV24-1 CATSDVGRGRGDTQYF
TRBJ2-7 TRBV11-2 CASSIHRENYEQYF
TRBJ2-7 TRBV2 CASSEGGGTGYSYEQYF
TRBJ1-2 TRBV29-1 CSVGGSGGYTF
TRBJ1-6 TRBV7-2 CASSENVRSPLHF
TRBJ1-1 TRBV29-1 CSVGGGDTEAFF
TRBJ2-1 TRBV6-1 CASSEWGPPTYEQFF
TRBJ2-7 TRBV19 CASSIGDVSSYEQYF
TRBJ1-2 TRBV25-1 CASSDTLDIYGYTF
TRBJ2-1 TRBV4-1 CASSLYRGNQQFF
TRBJ2-2 TRBV4-1 CASSLGWELFF
TRBJ2-7 TRBV7-6 CASSTGGGGYEQYF
TRBJ1-4 TRBV7-8 CASSLNLGGYEKLFF
TRBJ2-7 TRBV5-1 CASSGGQFSYEQYF
TRBJ2-7 TRBV29-1 CSVVGTVGEQYF